This TCR beta chain was identified during a study of cytomegalovirus exposure and HLA in healthy donors. The CDR3 spans 16 residues. Germline CDR1 and CDR2: SGHVS and FQNEAQ. V was pared by 2 bases and J by 5 bases, with 16 bases between. PCR was performed using 60 Vbeta and 13 Jbeta primers. Libraries were prepared by immunoSEQ multiplex PCR; TCRdb keeps only in-frame clonotypes and omits some of them. The sample yields some 71,000 clones, more than 75% seen once. The rearrangement links TRBV7-8 to TRBJ1-5; TRBD1 is a possible D gene (6 bases). The clonotype was recovered from a man aged 18 to 30 in good health and CMV-seronegative. Sequenced material: PBMCs. CDR3 nucleotides: TGTGCCAGCAGCTTAACCCTAAGACAGGCCCATCAGCCCCAGCATTTT. This codes for CASSLTLRQAHQPQHF.